The 3 T cell receptor beta chains in this list originate from one sample, sequenced in a study of OX40 agonist ivuxolimab in advanced cancers. Profiling relied on immunoSEQ multiplex PCR, and the TCRdb table lists in-frame clones only, not all of them. Of 35,000 to 45,000 clones detected, 83% appear once; the ten largest clones hold 20% to 25%. The sequencing here drew on CD4+ or CD8+ T cells sorted from blood, taken in a trial of the OX40 agonist ivuxolimab. These receptors all stem from an adult with an advanced solid tumor such as melanoma, head and neck, liver or kidney cancer.

This chain joins TRBV7-3 and TRBJ1-2; 8 bases are a match to TRBD1. The ends lost 2 bases at V and 13 bases at J; junction bases unmatched: 9. The CDR3 has 13 residues. Germline V gene lookup returns CDR1 SGHTA and CDR2 FQGTGA. CDR3 region: CASSLGQGLSTTF. CDR3 DNA sequence: TGTGCCAGCAGCTTAGGACAGGGCCTATCGACCACCTTC.

The gene calls are TRBV9 and TRBJ2-5; D remains unclear. The length of the CDR3 is 12 residues. CDR1 is SGDLS, CDR2 YYNGEE, per germline. Trimming pared 1 base from V and 4 bases from J, leaving 5 bases between. CDR3 bases: TGTGCCAGCAGCGTAAACGGAGAGACCCAGTACTTC. Encoded protein: CASSVNGETQYF.

The chain joins TRBV5-1 to TRBJ2-1; 7 bases map to TRBD2. The germline CDR1 and CDR2 sequences are SGHRS and YFSETQ. The V segment lost 0 bases and the J segment 6 bases; nucleotides outside the gene matches: 3. The CDR3 runs 14 residues. The CDR3 region has the DNA TGCGCCAGCAGCTTGGCGGCGGGAGCCAATGAGCAGTTCTTC. Its protein is CASSLAAGANEQFF.